Reported below is one T cell receptor beta chain. The antigen is not known. Germline V lookup: CDR1 MNHEY, CDR2 SVGEGT. The CDR3 length is 15 residues. The data stem from a study of monozygotic twins with inflammatory bowel disease. Findings and caveats of the study: It was observed that concordant and discordant twins did not differ in repertoire similarity, possibly given limited power.

TCRalpha and TCRbeta cDNA was put through two nested PCRs of approximately 17 and 9 cycles. No DNA is given; TCRdb re-called the 5' RACE reads and lists each CDR3 protein once. This listing includes approximately 390,000 distinct CDR3 sequences. The source is a human donor with ulcerative colitis or Crohn's disease, or a healthy co-twin of an affected twin (not recorded which). V usage is TRBV6-2 or TRBV6-3 and J usage is TRBJ2-1. Sequenced input: blood. CDR3 amino acids: CASSYLVYSSNEQFF.